This paragraph covers one T cell receptor beta chain sequence. What it recognizes is unknown. This sample is part of a study of cytomegalovirus exposure and HLA in healthy donors. Study-wide results and caveats: A likely sequencing artifact accounted for one observed cluster of highly shared sequence variants. Investigators reported fewer than 200 TCR beta chains as tied to cytomegalovirus. Later work found that TCR association rates differed between HLA loci; DRB1 had the most and HLA-C the fewest.

Germline trimming cut 2 bases from V and 5 bases from J; bases unmatched to any gene: 12. CDR3 length: 18 amino acids. Germline-derived CDR1 and CDR2 are SGHAT and FQNNGV. The study ran its PCR with 60 Vbeta and 13 Jbeta primers. Only in-frame clones appear in the TCRdb table, and some are missing; sequencing was by immunoSEQ multiplex PCR. In the table there are more than 20,000 clones, 79% of which are singletons. The chain carries TRBV11-2 and TRBJ2-3; TRBD2 aligns across 11 bases. This clonotype was obtained from a male donor in good health and CMV-seronegative. Specimen: PBMCs. The DNA for the CDR3 is TGTGCCAGCAGCTTAAAGTTTTTAGCGGGAGGGCCGGGAGATACGCAGTATTTT. Encoded protein: CASSLKFLAGGPGDTQYF.